A single TCR beta chain is shown here with its context. What antigen it recognizes has not been identified. There are no base qualities to consult, and no much larger clone falls within one base. The sample belongs to a study of CD8 T cells in Susac syndrome (dated by TCRdb to the late 2010s). Regarding the research as a whole: Of the Susac syndrome patients who were sequenced, 8 or 9 were in clinical remission while six had clinically active disease. At blood withdrawal, Susac syndrome patients were therapy-naive, treated with corticosteroids (with IVIg additionally given to some), or treated with IVIg alone. Whether CD8+ T cell activation and differentiation in Susac syndrome was antigen driven was tested using repertoire sequencing. Clonality of the CD8+ T cell repertoire was compared between over 10 healthy donors, about 14 Susac syndrome patients and approximately 16 multiple sclerosis patients.

General findings and caveats noted by the study authors: The number of individuals in the TCR sequencing and HLA analysis was recognized as being relatively small. In the total CD8+ and CD8+ TEMRA repertoires, about 16 and five Susac-specific public clones, respectively, were identified. CD8+ repertoires in Susac syndrome showed clonal expansion, which was highest in CD8+ TEMRA cells and was greater in clinically active patients than in remitting patients.

V is cut by 6 bases and J by 0 bases, and the space between the germline ends is 5 bases. The CDR3 has 12 amino acids, counting the end cysteine and phenylalanine. Solely the CDR3 DNA is kept, with 36 bases framed from the first base. Via the germline V gene (reference sequence), CDR1 is SEHNR and CDR2 FQNEAQ. Peripheral blood CD8+ and CD4+ T cells from healthy donors, Susac syndrome patients and multiple sclerosis patients were profiled by high-throughput TCR beta sequencing. The Susac syndrome patients fulfilled recently defined diagnostic criteria for definite or probable disease. CD8+ TEMRA cells were enriched by FACS, while bulk CD8+ and CD4+ T cells were purified by magnetic negative isolation. Blood was drawn into EDTA tubes, processed within 24 hours, and PBMCs were isolated by density gradient centrifugation. PBMCs intended for TCR sequencing were cryopreserved in liquid nitrogen and were subsequently thawed in a 37 degrees C water bath. A purity of at least 90% was achieved for sorted or isolated CD4+, CD8+ and CD8+ TEMRA cells.

RNA was extracted with the RNeasy kit and 0.5 to 1 ug was reverse transcribed using random hexamers. The immunoSEQ multiplex PCR assay, covering 54 Vbeta and 13 Jbeta segments, was used to amplify TCR beta CDR3 regions. PCR amplification bias was corrected by using a synthetic template baseline for primer optimization and computational correction. Per the source publication's procedure: Reads were annotated to V, D and J genes according to IMGT and were analyzed with immunoSEQ Analyzer, with only productive sequences retained. Clonality was calculated as one minus the Shannon entropy normalized by log2 of the number of productive unique sequences. For each patient and control, public and private clones were evaluated among the 100 most prevalent clones. Clones were defined as Susac-specific when absent from the healthy and MS cohorts, from about 1,100 published viral clones and from other ImmuneACCESS disease sequences. TCRdb reanalyzed the raw reads on its own, using fastp at Q25 for trimming and MiXCR for clone calling, and kept in-frame beta chains. Here each entry gathers all rows of one CDR3 protein and keeps the most common genes and DNA. TCRdb assigned the V and J calls; the authors' analysis was not used. This sample lists some 110,000 distinct CDR3 sequences; approximately 95% were detected once. Over 0.35% of the sample is taken by the ten largest.

The rearranged segments are TRBV7-9 and TRBJ1-1; no D gene is confidently identified. The sample consisted of CD8+ T cells from PBMCs. The clonotype originates from a human donor with Susac syndrome. The sequence in DNA is TGTGCCAGCAGACCTCTGAACACTGAAGCTTTCTTT. Its protein is CASRPLNTEAFF.